This is a list of T cell receptor beta chains from one sample in a study of T-cell reconstitution after alpha-beta-depleted transplantation in children. Each CDR3 protein gets one entry after TCRdb re-called the PCR reads with MiXCR. The sample contains about 270,000 distinct CDR3 sequences, nearly 10% of which appear only once. The sequencing used PBMCs from the stem cell graft donor, collected from the stem cell graft. These receptors all stem from a human donor who donated a stem cell graft to a child with SCID. Both conserved end residues are part of each CDR3. Each record gives: V gene, clone size, D gene, J gene, CDR3 DNA, CDR3 protein. D genes are given only for firm matches. Part of the rows lack a size; the others show once, few, many or a class for expanded clones.

v_call: TRBV7-9; clone_size: -; d_call: -; j_call: TRBJ2-1; cdr3_nt: TGTGCCAGCAACCAGGAAGCCTCCTACAATGAGCAGTTCTTC; cdr3_aa: CASNQEASYNEQFF
v_call: TRBV5-1; clone_size: many; d_call: -; j_call: TRBJ2-5; cdr3_nt: TGCGCCAGCAGCTTGCCCGAGGGAGAGACCCAGTACTTC; cdr3_aa: CASSLPEGETQYF
v_call: TRBV20-1; clone_size: few; d_call: TRBD2; j_call: TRBJ2-3; cdr3_nt: TGCAGTGCACCGCGGGCGGGGGGGCAAGATACGCAGTATTTT; cdr3_aa: CSAPRAGGQDTQYF
v_call: TRBV12-3/TRBV12-4; clone_size: few; d_call: TRBD1; j_call: TRBJ2-2; cdr3_nt: TGTGCCAGCAGTTTTTGGGACAGGGCCACCGGGGAGCTGTTTTTT; cdr3_aa: CASSFWDRATGELFF
v_call: TRBV15; clone_size: many; d_call: -; j_call: TRBJ2-1; cdr3_nt: TGTGCCACCAGCAGAGTCAATGAGCAGTTCTTC; cdr3_aa: CATSRVNEQFF
v_call: TRBV5-1; clone_size: -; d_call: -; j_call: TRBJ2-3; cdr3_nt: TGCGCCAGCAGCCGACAGGAGGCTACAGATACGCAGTATTTT; cdr3_aa: CASSRQEATDTQYF
v_call: TRBV5-1; clone_size: few; d_call: -; j_call: TRBJ2-5; cdr3_nt: TGCGCCAGCAGCGATACCGGGACCCAAGGGACCCAGTACTTC; cdr3_aa: CASSDTGTQGTQYF
v_call: TRBV19; clone_size: -; d_call: -; j_call: TRBJ2-1; cdr3_nt: TGTGCCAGTAGTCCTATGGTCCGGGACGGTACCAATGAGCAGTTCTTC; cdr3_aa: CASSPMVRDGTNEQFF
v_call: TRBV10-3; clone_size: many; d_call: TRBD1; j_call: TRBJ1-2; cdr3_nt: TGTGCCATTAGGAGGCTCGGACAGGGTGAATATGGCTACACCTTC; cdr3_aa: CAIRRLGQGEYGYTF
v_call: TRBV5-1; clone_size: many; d_call: -; j_call: TRBJ1-1; cdr3_nt: TGCGCCAGCAGCTTGGTTGGGGAATACACTGAAGCTTTCTTT; cdr3_aa: CASSLVGEYTEAFF
v_call: TRBV27; clone_size: -; d_call: TRBD1; j_call: TRBJ2-5; cdr3_nt: TGTGCCAGCAGTTTGAACAGGGGCTCGGAGACCCAGTACTTC; cdr3_aa: CASSLNRGSETQYF
v_call: TRBV12-3/TRBV12-4; clone_size: few; d_call: -; j_call: TRBJ2-6; cdr3_nt: TGTGCCAGCTCTGGTCCGGCCACCTCTGGGGCCAACGTCCTGACTTTC; cdr3_aa: CASSGPATSGANVLTF
v_call: TRBV29-1; clone_size: -; d_call: -; j_call: TRBJ2-7; cdr3_nt: TGCAGCGTTAGACAGTCAGACGCCTACGAGCAGTACTTC; cdr3_aa: CSVRQSDAYEQYF
v_call: TRBV7-9; clone_size: -; d_call: -; j_call: TRBJ1-4; cdr3_nt: TGTGCCAGCACCCCCGGGGGAGTTCATGAAAAACTGTTTTTT; cdr3_aa: CASTPGGVHEKLFF
v_call: TRBV12-3/TRBV12-4; clone_size: few; d_call: TRBD1; j_call: TRBJ1-1; cdr3_nt: TGTGCCAGCAGGGTGGGACAGCAGAACACTGAAGCTTTCTTT; cdr3_aa: CASRVGQQNTEAFF
v_call: TRBV20-1; clone_size: -; d_call: -; j_call: TRBJ1-1; cdr3_nt: TGCAGTGCCTTGGGGGCCGATGAAGCTTTCTTT; cdr3_aa: CSALGADEAFF
v_call: TRBV12-3/TRBV12-4; clone_size: many; d_call: -; j_call: TRBJ2-4; cdr3_nt: TGTGCCAGCAGCCCTCAGGGGTTCCAAAACATTCAGTACTTC; cdr3_aa: CASSPQGFQNIQYF
v_call: TRBV5-1; clone_size: few; d_call: -; j_call: TRBJ2-1; cdr3_nt: TGCGCCAGCAGCTTGGATCCGGGGGCGAACAATGAGCAGTTCTTC; cdr3_aa: CASSLDPGANNEQFF
v_call: TRBV12-3/TRBV12-4; clone_size: few; d_call: TRBD1; j_call: TRBJ2-4; cdr3_nt: TGTGCCAGCAGTCCCCAGGGGGTAGCCGCCAAAAACATTCAGTACTTC; cdr3_aa: CASSPQGVAAKNIQYF
v_call: TRBV12-3/TRBV12-4; clone_size: many; d_call: TRBD1; j_call: TRBJ1-2; cdr3_nt: TGTGCCAGCAGTCCGACAGGGACCGGCTACACCTTC; cdr3_aa: CASSPTGTGYTF
v_call: TRBV10-3; clone_size: many; d_call: -; j_call: TRBJ2-6; cdr3_nt: TGTGCCATCCAATTCGGAGCCAAGGCTGGGGCCAACGTCCTGACTTTC; cdr3_aa: CAIQFGAKAGANVLTF
v_call: TRBV7-8; clone_size: many; d_call: -; j_call: TRBJ2-4; cdr3_nt: TGTGCCAGCAGCTACCAAGGGGACATTCAGTACTTC; cdr3_aa: CASSYQGDIQYF
v_call: TRBV12-3/TRBV12-4; clone_size: many; d_call: TRBD1; j_call: TRBJ1-1; cdr3_nt: TGTGCCAGCAGCCGAACGGACAGGATGAACACTGAAGCTTTCTTT; cdr3_aa: CASSRTDRMNTEAFF
v_call: TRBV5-4; clone_size: many; d_call: -; j_call: TRBJ1-1; cdr3_nt: TGTGCCAGCAGCTTGGAAGTAGGCACTGAAGCTTTCTTT; cdr3_aa: CASSLEVGTEAFF
v_call: TRBV5-1; clone_size: many; d_call: -; j_call: TRBJ2-7; cdr3_nt: TGTGCCAGCAGCTTAGCAGGTCACGAGCAGTACTTC; cdr3_aa: CASSLAGHEQYF
v_call: TRBV9; clone_size: few; d_call: -; j_call: TRBJ2-3; cdr3_nt: TGTGCCAGCAGCGTAGAGGGGGTTGGCACAGATACGCAGTATTTT; cdr3_aa: CASSVEGVGTDTQYF
v_call: TRBV20-1; clone_size: -; d_call: TRBD1; j_call: TRBJ2-7; cdr3_nt: TGCAGTGCTAGTTCCGCGGGACAGGGCGTCTACGAGCAGTACTTC; cdr3_aa: CSASSAGQGVYEQYF
v_call: TRBV4-1; clone_size: -; d_call: TRBD1; j_call: TRBJ2-3; cdr3_nt: TGCGCCAGCAGCCCCACCGGGACAGGGGGCAATGAAGATACGCAGTATTTT; cdr3_aa: CASSPTGTGGNEDTQYF
v_call: TRBV19; clone_size: few; d_call: -; j_call: TRBJ1-5; cdr3_nt: TGTGCCAGTACCGACAGAGATCAGCCCCAGCATTTT; cdr3_aa: CASTDRDQPQHF
v_call: TRBV10-3; clone_size: -; d_call: TRBD1; j_call: TRBJ2-2; cdr3_nt: TGTGCCATCAGTGAGTCGACAGGGACCGGGGAGCTGTTTTTT; cdr3_aa: CAISESTGTGELFF
v_call: TRBV10-1; clone_size: -; d_call: -; j_call: TRBJ2-7; cdr3_nt: TGCGCCAGCAGTTCAGGGATGGGAACGTACGAGCAGTACTTC; cdr3_aa: CASSSGMGTYEQYF
v_call: TRBV9; clone_size: many; d_call: -; j_call: TRBJ2-3; cdr3_nt: TGTGCCAGCAGCTTCCGACAGACAGATACGCAGTATTTT; cdr3_aa: CASSFRQTDTQYF
v_call: TRBV6-1; clone_size: few; d_call: -; j_call: TRBJ2-1; cdr3_nt: TGTGCCAGCAGTCCATCTGCAGGGACCGGTGAGCAGTTCTTC; cdr3_aa: CASSPSAGTGEQFF
v_call: TRBV12-3/TRBV12-4; clone_size: many; d_call: TRBD2; j_call: TRBJ2-1; cdr3_nt: TGTGCCAGCAGTTCACTAGCGGGGGCCTACAATGAGCAGTTCTTC; cdr3_aa: CASSSLAGAYNEQFF
v_call: TRBV4-1; clone_size: few; d_call: -; j_call: TRBJ2-1; cdr3_nt: TGCGCCAGCAGCCAAGAGCACAGAAGATACAATGAGCAGTTCTTC; cdr3_aa: CASSQEHRRYNEQFF
v_call: TRBV5-1; clone_size: few; d_call: TRBD2; j_call: TRBJ2-7; cdr3_nt: TGCGCCAGCAGCCCAAACCCAGGGTGGAGCGGGGCCTCCTACGAGCAGTACTTC; cdr3_aa: CASSPNPGWSGASYEQYF
v_call: TRBV7-9; clone_size: few; d_call: -; j_call: TRBJ1-1; cdr3_nt: TGTGCCAGCAGCGCTGGACAGCACACTGAAGCTTTCTTT; cdr3_aa: CASSAGQHTEAFF